These 30 T cell receptor beta chains came from one sample sequenced in a study of control samples from healthy donors and cancer patients. Some clones are missing from TCRdb's copy, which holds only in-frame ones; the method was immunoSEQ multiplex PCR. The sample has 50,000 or so clones, nearly 95% seen once. The sequenced sample was PBMCs. The receptors stem from a woman between 45 and 65 years old with head and neck cancer.

The CDR3 nucleotides are TGTGCCATCAGTGAGTCGATTTTAACAGGAAACACTGAAGCTTTCTTT. Its translation: CAISESILTGNTEAFF. The chain is built from TRBV10-3 and TRBJ1-1; D perhaps matches TRBD1 (5 bases). The CDR3 has 16 residues. CDR1 ENHRY and CDR2 SYGVKD come from the germline V gene. V lost 0 bases to trimming and J lost 2 bases, with 13 bases between them.

The chain combines TRBV19 with TRBJ2-7; weak D call: TRBD1 (5 bases). The V end lost 5 bases, the J end lost 3 bases, and 14 bases lay between the germline ends. The CDR3 contains 14 residues. The germline V gene has CDR1 LNHDA and CDR2 SQIVND (reference sequence). CDR3 nucleotide sequence: TGTGCCAGTAGTGTGACAGCGATTAACTACGAGCAGTACTTC. Encoded protein: CASSVTAINYEQYF.

CDR3 in DNA: TGTGCCAGCAGTTCCGACAGGTTCAGGGCTGGGGCCAACGTCCTGACTTTC. As protein: CASSSDRFRAGANVLTF. V and J are TRBV28 and TRBJ2-6; D is perhaps TRBD1 (6 bases). CDR3 size: 17 residues. Germline-derived CDR1 and CDR2 are MDHEN and SYDVKM. The V end was cut by 4 bases, the J end by 2 bases, with 15 bases between.

The chain uses TRBV7-2 and TRBJ2-7; 7 bases align to TRBD2. V dropped 5 bases and J dropped 3; count of bases not matched to a gene: 7. Germline V gene sequence: CDR1 SGHTA, CDR2 FQGNSA. CDR3 length equals 14 residues. In DNA form, the CDR3 reads TGTACCAGCAGCCTCGGGGAGGGCGACTACGAGCAGTACTTC. It specifies CTSSLGEGDYEQYF. The complete variable domain, with remaining parts taken from reference TRBV7-2 and TRBJ2-7, reads GAGVSQSPSNKVTEKGKDVELRCDPISGHTALYWYRQSLGQGLEFLIYFQGNSAPDKSGLPSDRFSAERTGGSVSTLTIQRTQQEDSAVYLCTSSLGEGDYEQYFGPGTRLTVT.

The chain couples TRBV28 to TRBJ2-7; either TRBD1 or TRBD2 may fit D (6 bases each). The germline V gene has CDR1 MDHEN and CDR2 SYDVKM. This CDR3 spans 15 amino acids. V was clipped by 6 bases and J by 1 base, with 16 bases between them. CDR3 bases: TGTGCCAGCAGGGGGGGTGGGACACCTTCCTACGAGCAGTACTTC. Its protein is CASRGGGTPSYEQYF.

This clone came up once. The chain couples TRBV6-1 to TRBJ2-7; 15 nucleotides match TRBD2. This CDR3 comprises 16 residues. Germline lookup yields CDR1 MNHNS and CDR2 SASEGT. With 4 bases clipped from V and 4 bases from J, the junction kept 5 bases outside the gene matches. The CDR3 loop is CASSAGLAGGGYEQYF. CDR3 DNA sequence: TGTGCCAGCAGTGCCGGACTAGCGGGAGGGGGATACGAGCAGTACTTC.

This chain uses TRBV3-1 (or the pseudogene TRBV3-2) with TRBJ1-6; 9 bases match TRBD1. The trim removed 4 bases at V and 9 bases at J, leaving 10 bases unmatched. The CDR3 sequence is 16 residues long. The germline CDR1 and CDR2 sequences are LGHDT and YNNKEL (reference sequence). The CDR3 DNA sequence: TGTGCCAGCAGCCGGAGGGGACAGGGAAATTTTTCACCCCTCCACTTT. This sequence encodes CASSRRGQGNFSPLHF.

The chain uses TRBV5-1 and TRBJ2-3; D possibly corresponds to TRBD1 (5 bases). The CDR3 consists of 14 residues. The germline V gene encodes CDR1 SGHRS and CDR2 YFSETQ. Between the trimmed V and J ends, which lost 2 bases and 5 bases, there was a span of 12 bases. DNA for the CDR3: TGCGCCAGCAGCTTCGAACATCAGGGAGATACGCAGTATTTT. This translates into CASSFEHQGDTQYF.

This chain's CDR3 is CASSSPTVGDSPLHF. CDR3 DNA: TGTGCCAGCAGCTCCCCCACAGTGGGGGATTCACCCCTCCACTTT. J is TRBJ1-6 and V is TRBV28; D is perhaps TRBD1 (5 bases). The CDR3 covers 15 residues. Looked up from germline, CDR1 is MDHEN and CDR2 is SYDVKM. Deletions cut 6 bases from V and 8 bases from J, with 17 bases between.

The gene calls are TRBV28 and TRBJ2-7, with a possible D match to TRBD2 (5 bases). The CDR3 length is 14 residues. V was shortened by 4 bases and J by 6 bases, with 16 bases between the two germline ends. Germline CDR1 is MDHEN and CDR2 is SYDVKM. The CDR3: CASSSYPERGEQYF. The CDR3 DNA sequence: TGTGCCAGCAGTTCCTATCCAGAACGGGGCGAGCAGTACTTC. Full variable domain (remainder filled in from reference TRBV28 and TRBJ2-7): DVKVTQSSRYLVKRTGEKVFLECVQDMDHENMFWYRQDPGLGLRLIYFSYDVKMKEKGDIPEGYSVSREKKERFSLILESASTNQTSMYLCASSSYPERGEQYFGPGTRLTVT.

This sequence joins TRBV28 and TRBJ2-6, with no clear D. Per the germline V gene, CDR1 is MDHEN and CDR2 is SYDVKM. This CDR3 is built from 16 residues. V was clipped by 5 bases and J by 0 bases, with 11 bases between them. CDR3 bases: TGTGCCAGCAGTCCCGTCTCGGGCTCTGGGGCCAACGTCCTGACTTTC. It translates to CASSPVSGSGANVLTF.

The chain recombines TRBV7-2 with TRBJ2-7; TRBD1 might be the D (7 bases). Germline CDR1 reads SGHTA; CDR2 reads FQGNSA. The ends were cut back, 1 base at V and 0 bases at J, with 13 bases in the middle. The CDR3 has 16 residues. DNA for the CDR3: TGTGCCAGCAGCTTAGTGGGGGGACAGAGCTCCTACGAGCAGTACTTC. Translation: CASSLVGGQSSYEQYF.

The rearrangement links TRBV7-9 to TRBJ2-7; 8 nucleotides match TRBD1. Germline V gene data show CDR1 as SEHNR and CDR2 as FQNEAQ (reference sequence). V shed 3 bases and J 6 bases; nucleotides not matched to a gene: 10. This CDR3 spans 15 amino acids. The CDR3 nucleotides read TGTGCCAGCAGCTTTTCATTGGGACAGGAGTCCGAGCAGTACTTC. This sequence encodes CASSFSLGQESEQYF.

The CDR3 loop is CASSQDMVIANYGYTF. The CDR3 DNA follows: TGTGCCAGCAGCCAAGATATGGTGATAGCTAACTATGGCTACACCTTC. This chain connects TRBV3-1 (or the pseudogene TRBV3-2) to TRBJ1-2, with D hard to call. The CDR3 totals 16 residues. Trimming pared 0 bases from V and 0 bases from J, leaving 11 bases between. Germline assignment: CDR1 LGHDT and CDR2 YNNKEL (reference sequence).

Concerning this clone: Other DNA sequences within the sample encode an identical CDR3. This rearrangement joins TRBV28 to TRBJ1-5; D may be TRBD1 (5 bases). Trimming left V 7 bases short and J 3 bases short, with 10 bases between. The CDR3 is made up of 13 amino acids. The germline gives CDR1 MDHEN, CDR2 SYDVKM. CDR3 amino acids: CASNRQTNQPQHF. The DNA of the CDR3 is TGTGCCAGCAATAGACAGACCAATCAGCCCCAGCATTTT.

The V gene is TRBV4-2, the J gene TRBJ2-1; TRBD2 aligns across 9 bases. The V gene's germline CDR1 is LGHNA and CDR2 YNFKEQ. The CDR3 runs to 17 residues. V shed 0 bases, J shed 6 bases, and the junction held 9 bases outside the gene matches. The CDR3 DNA is TGTGCCAGCAGCCAAGATCTAAGGAGCGGGGGGAGCAATGAGCAGTTCTTC. Amino acids: CASSQDLRSGGSNEQFF.

V and J are TRBV9 and TRBJ2-1; 9 bases are a match to TRBD1. Losses at the gene ends were 3 bases for V and 6 bases for J; bases not matched to a gene: 7. The CDR3 covers 15 residues. Germline-derived CDR1 and CDR2 are SGDLS and YYNGEE. For the CDR3, the DNA is TGTGCCAGCAGCGGCCGGGACAGGGCCTTCAATGAGCAGTTCTTC. Residues: CASSGRDRAFNEQFF.

A word on this clone: This same CDR3 is encoded by further DNA sequences in the sample. This chain links TRBV5-1 with TRBJ2-7; D unclear. CDR1 is SGHRS, CDR2 YFSETQ, per germline. With 0 bases removed from V and 3 bases from J, the gap between germline ends came to 4 bases. CDR3 length: 12 residues. The CDR3 sequence is CASSLEGYEQYF. The CDR3 DNA follows: TGCGCCAGCAGCTTGGAGGGCTACGAGCAGTACTTC.

This clone was counted once. The chain uses TRBV7-2 and TRBJ2-3; 8 bases are shared with TRBD1. The CDR3 loop spans 18 amino acids. Losses at the gene ends were 2 bases for V and 3 bases for J; bases not matched to a gene: 13. Per germline, CDR1 SGHTA and CDR2 FQGNSA. DNA for the CDR3: TGTGCCAGCAGCTTAAGGGCAGGGGGCGCGGAAGTGACAGATACGCAGTATTTT. Its translation is CASSLRAGGAEVTDTQYF.

This rearrangement joins TRBV12-3 or TRBV12-4 to TRBJ2-1; 7 bases align to TRBD1. V gave up 6 bases and J gave up 6 bases; unmatched junction bases: 5. CDR3 length equals 13 residues. CDR3 DNA: TGTGCCAGCAGGAGGGGGCCACGCAATGAGCAGTTCTTC. This translates into CASRRGPRNEQFF.

In DNA, the CDR3 is TGTGCCAGCAGCTTTGGGACAGGGGGCAAGATTGGCTACACCTTC. Translation gives CASSFGTGGKIGYTF. The chain employs TRBV5-6 and TRBJ1-2, with TRBD1 matching 12 bases. The CDR3 length is 15 residues. V lost 2 bases to trimming and J lost 7 bases; unmatched junction nucleotides: 6. In germline, CDR1 is SGHDT, CDR2 YYEEEE.

This clone has a single count. The chain employs TRBV5-4 and TRBJ2-3; 10 bases are shared with TRBD2. The CDR3 is made up of 16 amino acids. V lost 5 bases, J lost 5 bases, and 11 bases stayed unmatched. The germline V gene has CDR1 SGHNT and CDR2 YYREEE (reference sequence). CDR3 sequence: CASSPPGLATGDTQYF. CDR3 DNA sequence: TGTGCCAGCAGTCCCCCGGGACTAGCGACAGGAGATACGCAGTATTTT.

This chain joins TRBV6-2 or TRBV6-3 and TRBJ1-2; 7 nucleotides match TRBD1. The junction had 8 bases not matched to a gene; V was cut back by 4 bases and J by 3 bases. The germline V gene has CDR1 MNHEY and CDR2 SVGEGT. The CDR3 contains 15 residues. The CDR3 DNA sequence: TGTGCCAGCAGTTCCCGGACAGGCTCCGACTATGGCTACACCTTC. Translating gives CASSSRTGSDYGYTF.

The rearrangement uses TRBV4-3 and TRBJ2-3; maybe TRBD2 (6 bases). The V and J ends lost 2 bases and 4 bases respectively, with 13 bases between them. The CDR3 runs to 15 residues. Per germline, CDR1 LGHNA and CDR2 YSLEER. The CDR3 protein is CASSQQRARADTQYF. CDR3 DNA: TGCGCCAGCAGCCAACAGCGGGCCAGGGCAGATACGCAGTATTTT.

The chain employs TRBV5-4 and TRBJ2-1; TRBD1 might be the D (5 bases). V lost 1 base to trimming and J lost 5 bases, with 16 bases between them. CDR1 is SGHNT, CDR2 YYREEE, per germline (reference sequence). The CDR3 covers 16 residues. CDR3 nucleotide sequence: TGTGCCAGCAGCTTGATGGGCAAGGGCAGGGACAATGAGCAGTTCTTC. Its protein product is CASSLMGKGRDNEQFF.

The gene calls are TRBV18 and TRBJ2-1; D ambiguous. This CDR3 contains 14 residues. V lost 3 bases to trimming and J lost 4 bases, with 10 bases between them. The V gene's germline CDR1 is KGHSH and CDR2 LQKENI. The CDR3 sequence is CASSPYSEYNEQFF. In DNA, the CDR3 is TGTGCCAGCTCACCGTACTCGGAGTACAATGAGCAGTTCTTC.

CDR3 sequence: CASSQDLKRGGVTDTQYF. For the CDR3, the DNA is TGTGCCAGCAGCCAAGATCTTAAGCGGGGGGGAGTCACAGATACGCAGTATTTT. V gene TRBV3-1 (or the pseudogene TRBV3-2) combines with J gene TRBJ2-3; 10 positions agree with TRBD2. The germline CDR1 and CDR2 sequences are LGHDT and YNNKEL (reference sequence). The V and J ends lost 0 bases and 2 bases, in that order; junction bases with no gene match: 8. This CDR3 has 18 residues.

Only one count was recorded for this clone. The V call is TRBV7-2, the J call TRBJ2-7; D perhaps matches TRBD2 (8 bases). This CDR3 comprises 17 residues. CDR1 and CDR2 (germline): SGHTA, FQGNSA. V lost 4 bases to trimming and J lost 0 bases, with 19 bases between them. The CDR3 reads CASSSQGQRGRSYEQYF. Written as DNA, the CDR3 is TGTGCCAGCAGCTCACAGGGACAGCGGGGGCGCTCCTACGAGCAGTACTTC. The variable domain in full, completed from reference TRBV7-2 and TRBJ2-7, reads GAGVSQSPSNKVTEKGKDVELRCDPISGHTALYWYRQSLGQGLEFLIYFQGNSAPDKSGLPSDRFSAERTGGSVSTLTIQRTQQEDSAVYLCASSSQGQRGRSYEQYFGPGTRLTVT.

V gene TRBV7-9 combines with J gene TRBJ2-5; tentatively, D is TRBD2 (5 bases). CDR1 SEHNR and CDR2 FQNEAQ come from the germline V gene (reference sequence). Trimming took off 4 bases at V and 5 bases at J, with 5 bases between the two ends. This CDR3 is 11 amino acids long. The CDR3 nucleotides read TGTGCCAGCAGCTCGGGGGAGACCCAGTACTTC. It is translated as CASSSGETQYF.

The V call is TRBV21-1, the J call TRBJ1-4; TRBD1, as called in the table, went unchecked against the DNA. TRBV21-1 is designated a pseudogene. This CDR3 is built from 16 residues. This CDR3 is CASSKKGQTTNEKLFF. The DNA of the CDR3 is TGTGCCAGCAGCAAAAAGGGACAGACAACTAATGAAAAACTGTTTTTT.